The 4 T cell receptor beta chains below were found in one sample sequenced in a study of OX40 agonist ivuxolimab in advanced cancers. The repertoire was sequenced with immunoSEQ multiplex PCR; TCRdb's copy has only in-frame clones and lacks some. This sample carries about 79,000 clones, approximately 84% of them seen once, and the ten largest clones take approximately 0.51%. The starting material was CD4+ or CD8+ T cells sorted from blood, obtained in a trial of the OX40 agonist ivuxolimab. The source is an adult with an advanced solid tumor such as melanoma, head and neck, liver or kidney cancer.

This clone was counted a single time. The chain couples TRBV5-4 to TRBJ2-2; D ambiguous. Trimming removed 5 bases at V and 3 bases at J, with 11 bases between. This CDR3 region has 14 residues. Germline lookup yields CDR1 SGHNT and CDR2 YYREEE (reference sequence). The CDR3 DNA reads TGTGCCAGCAGTCCGAACAGTCACACCGGGGAGCTGTTTTTT. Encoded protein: CASSPNSHTGELFF.

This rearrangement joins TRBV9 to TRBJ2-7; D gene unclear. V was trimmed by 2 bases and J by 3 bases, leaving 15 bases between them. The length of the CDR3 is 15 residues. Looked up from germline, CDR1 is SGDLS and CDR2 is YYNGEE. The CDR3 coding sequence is TGTGCCAGCAGCGTGACTCCCCACGAGAACTACGAGCAGTACTTC. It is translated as CASSVTPHENYEQYF.

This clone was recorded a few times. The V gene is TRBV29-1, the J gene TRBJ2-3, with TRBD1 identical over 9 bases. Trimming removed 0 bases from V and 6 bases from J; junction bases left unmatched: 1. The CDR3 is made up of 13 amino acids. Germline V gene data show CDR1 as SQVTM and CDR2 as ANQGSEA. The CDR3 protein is CSVEETGGDTQYF. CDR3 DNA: TGCAGCGTTGAAGAGACAGGGGGTGATACGCAGTATTTT.

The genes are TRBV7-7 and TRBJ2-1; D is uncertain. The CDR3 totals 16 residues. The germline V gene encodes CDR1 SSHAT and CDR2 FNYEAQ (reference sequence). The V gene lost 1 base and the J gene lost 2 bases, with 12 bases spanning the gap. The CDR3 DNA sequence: TGTGCCAGCAGCTTAGTACTGGGGAACCCCTACAATGAGCAGTTCTTC. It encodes CASSLVLGNPYNEQFF.